This T cell receptor beta chain was profiled in a study of blood T cells in healthy people across ages. V shed 5 bases and J shed 4 bases, with 12 bases lying between them. CDR3 length: 15 residues. Germline-derived CDR1 and CDR2 are MNHEY and SMNVEV (reference sequence). Next came a second PCR, run for 7 to 11 cycles, which used a sample-barcoded 5' primer along with a J-beta primer mix. TCRdb re-called the 5' RACE reads through MiXCR, storing one row per CDR3 protein. The repertoire has roughly 1.7 million distinct CDR3 sequences, 30% to 40% of them found once; the top ten carry around 11%. The clonotype originates from a woman in her 30s in good health. This sequence joins TRBV27 and TRBJ2-6, with a tentative D call TRBD1 (6 bases). The sequencing input was blood. The chain's CDR3 is CASSMRQVGANVLTF. CDR3 nucleotide sequence: TGTGCCAGCAGTATGAGACAGGTCGGGGCCAACGTCCTGACTTTC.